The 20 T cell receptor beta chains below come from one sample, sequenced in a study of T cells in Graves' hyperthyroidism and ophthalmopathy. The CDR3 regions of TCR beta were amplified from RNA transcripts. The HTBI primer set drove a first-round RT-PCR of the TCR CDR3. MiXCR, run by TCRdb on the multiplex PCR reads, gives a single entry per CDR3 protein. The repertoire includes about 560,000 distinct CDR3 sequences, over 15% of them detected once, and 18% sits in the top ten. Material: blood. All receptors come from a woman between 18 and 29 years old with Graves' hyperthyroidism.

This clonotype came up a few times. This chain connects TRBV10-2 to TRBJ2-7; D is possibly TRBD1 (5 bases). With 0 bases removed from V and 13 bases from J, the gap between germline ends came to 16 bases. The length of the CDR3 is 13 residues. Germline V CDR1 and CDR2: WSHSY, SAAADI. The CDR3 sequence: CASSESRRPDSYF. The CDR3, as DNA: TGCGCCAGCAGTGAGTCTCGTCGACCCGACAGCTACTTC.

This clonotype was recorded many times. This chain links TRBV29-1 with TRBJ1-1; the D gene is possibly TRBD1 (5 bases). The germline V and J ends were trimmed by 6 bases and 0 bases, with 14 bases remaining between them. CDR3 size: 14 residues. CDR1 is SQVTM and CDR2 is ANQGSEA in the germline V gene. The CDR3 DNA reads as TGCAGCGTGATGATGGGGGGGATGAACACTGAAGCTTTCTTT. Its translation is CSVMMGGMNTEAFF.

This clonotype was recorded once. The CDR3: CASSHPSSRGLKEKLFF. The CDR3 DNA reads TGCGCCAGCAGCCACCCGTCGAGCCGGGGGTTAAAGGAAAAACTGTTTTTT. The V call is TRBV4-1, the J call TRBJ1-4; a possible D gene is TRBD1 (5 bases). CDR1 and CDR2 (germline): MGHRA, YSYEKL. Trimming pared 3 bases from V and 8 bases from J, leaving 22 bases between. The CDR3 sequence is 17 residues long.

The gene calls are TRBV28 and TRBJ1-2; D uncertain. The CDR3 contains 15 residues. Trimming shortened V by 3 bases and J by 5 bases, and 16 bases separated the two germline ends. Per the germline V gene, CDR1 is MDHEN and CDR2 is SYDVKM. This CDR3 is CASSFAGRPIYGYTF. The CDR3 bases are TGTGCCAGCAGTTTTGCTGGGCGACCTATTTATGGCTACACCTTC.

This clonotype was seen a handful of times. V usage is TRBV5-1 and J usage is TRBJ2-5; D unresolved. This CDR3 comprises 15 residues. With 0 bases removed from V and 2 bases from J, the gap between germline ends came to 11 bases. CDR1 is SGHRS and CDR2 is YFSETQ in the germline V gene. Written as DNA, the CDR3 is TGCGCCAGCAGCTTGGCTGCGGTACGTCAAGAGACCCAGTACTTC. Translating gives CASSLAAVRQETQYF.

This clonotype was recorded at least ten times. The rearrangement joins TRBV3-1 to TRBJ1-2; D is unresolved. The V gene lost 1 base and the J gene lost 4 bases, with 13 bases spanning the gap. This CDR3 region has 15 residues. The germline V gene encodes CDR1 LGHDT and CDR2 YNNKEL (reference sequence). The CDR3 DNA sequence: TGTGCCAGCAGCCAAGTGGCGGTCGGGCTCTATGGCTACACCTTC. Amino acids: CASSQVAVGLYGYTF.

The chain employs TRBV19 and TRBJ2-5; D remains ambiguous. Deletions cut 5 bases from V and 4 bases from J, with 17 bases between. Germline lookup yields CDR1 LNHDA and CDR2 SQIVND (reference sequence). This CDR3 has 15 residues. The CDR3 protein is CASSWGTAVVETQYF. The CDR3 nucleotides read TGTGCCAGTAGTTGGGGTACCGCCGTCGTAGAGACCCAGTACTTC.

In this sample, this clonotype turned up many times. V usage is TRBV28 and J usage is TRBJ2-5, with 8 bases lining up with TRBD2. The V segment lost 5 bases and the J segment 11 bases; nucleotides outside the gene matches: 7. The CDR3 extends over 12 amino acids. Germline loops: CDR1 MDHEN, CDR2 SYDVKM. CDR3 sequence reads: CASSPPAGGQYF. The CDR3 DNA reads TGTGCCAGCAGTCCCCCTGCGGGGGGACAGTACTTC. The full variable domain, rest sourced from reference TRBV28 and TRBJ2-5, is DVKVTQSSRYLVKRTGEKVFLECVQDMDHENMFWYRQDPGLGLRLIYFSYDVKMKEKGDIPEGYSVSREKKERFSLILESASTNQTSMYLCASSPPAGGQYFGPGTRLLVL.

This clonotype was found a few times. The V and J genes are TRBV12-3 or TRBV12-4 and TRBJ1-1; 9 positions match TRBD1. This CDR3 comprises 11 residues. With V trimmed by 6 bases and J by 12 bases, 5 bases remained unmatched. For the CDR3, the DNA is TGTGCCAGCAGCCAGGGACAGGGTACTTTCTTT. Its translation: CASSQGQGTFF.

The table lists this clonotype with a few counts. The chain uses TRBV7-2 and TRBJ2-1; TRBD2 agrees at 10 bases. The J segment lost 7 bases and the V segment lost 5 bases, leaving 8 bases of the junction unmatched. The CDR3 contains 15 residues. Looked up from germline, CDR1 is SGHTA and CDR2 is FQGNSA. CDR3 in amino acids: CASSTTSGIMNEQFF. CDR3 DNA: TGTGCCAGCAGCACTACTAGCGGGATAATGAATGAGCAGTTCTTC.

This sequence joins TRBV10-1 and TRBJ2-2; D remains unclear. CDR1 and CDR2 (germline): WNHNN, SYGVQD (reference sequence). The V gene lost 6 bases and the J gene lost 1 base, with 12 bases spanning the gap. This CDR3 has 15 residues. CDR3 residues: CASSPYAVNTGELFF. CDR3 DNA: TGCGCCAGCAGCCCCTACGCGGTGAACACCGGGGAGCTGTTTTTT.

V usage is TRBV6-1 and J usage is TRBJ1-5; D might be TRBD1 (6 bases). Trimming shortened V by 6 bases and J by 5 bases, and 14 bases separated the two germline ends. Germline V gives CDR1 MNHNS, CDR2 SASEGT. The CDR3 is 14 residues long. DNA of the CDR3: TGTGCCAGCAGACCGGGACACGGTGATCAGCCCCAGCATTTT. Protein product: CASRPGHGDQPQHF.

The chain uses TRBV6-2 or TRBV6-3 and TRBJ1-6; tentative D call: TRBD1 (5 bases). In germline, CDR1 is MNHEY, CDR2 SVGEGT. V lost 0 bases and J 5 bases, leaving 14 bases between the germline ends. CDR3 length equals 17 residues. The CDR3 region is CASSYSVRQWNNSPLHF. CDR3 DNA sequence: TGTGCCAGCAGTTACTCGGTAAGACAGTGGAATAATTCACCCCTCCACTTT.

Worth noting for this clonotype: A much larger clone differs by one base, so this may be a read error. The chain joins TRBV11-3 to TRBJ1-2, with 10 positions matching TRBD1. The germline CDR1 and CDR2 sequences are SGHNT and YENEEA. The CDR3 length is 14 residues. Written as DNA, the CDR3 is TGTGCCAGCAGCCTTCAAGACAGGGGGCAGGGCTCCACCTTC. It specifies CASSLQDRGQGSTF.

The rearrangement uses TRBV3-1 and TRBJ2-7; the match to TRBD2 covers 9 bases. CDR3 length: 19 residues. V lost 0 bases, J lost 1 base, and 13 bases stayed unmatched. The germline V gene has CDR1 LGHDT and CDR2 YNNKEL (reference sequence). For the CDR3, the DNA is TGTGCCAGCAGCCAAGATCCCCTAGCGGGACCACGGCGGTCCTACGAGCAGTACTTC. Amino acids: CASSQDPLAGPRRSYEQYF.

V is TRBV18 and J is TRBJ2-7, with 7 bases that match TRBD1. The germline gives CDR1 KGHSH, CDR2 LQKENI. This CDR3 is built from 14 residues. The trim removed 3 bases at V and 4 bases at J, leaving 6 bases unmatched. This CDR3 reads CASSPRTGEYEQYF. CDR3 nucleotides: TGTGCCAGCTCACCCAGGACAGGAGAATACGAGCAGTACTTC.

This clonotype came up many times. CDR3 DNA sequence: TGTGCCAGCAGTGACAGGCGATCCTACGAGCAGTACTTC. This codes for CASSDRRSYEQYF. The V call is TRBV25-1, the J call TRBJ2-7; no clear D gene. With 3 bases removed from V and 1 base from J, the gap between germline ends came to 7 bases. Looked up from germline, CDR1 is MGHDK and CDR2 is SYGVNS. The CDR3 loop spans 13 amino acids.

This chain connects TRBV14 to TRBJ2-3, with D perhaps matching TRBD1 (6 bases). The V end was cut by 1 base, the J end by 3 bases, with 11 bases between. Germline loops: CDR1 SGHDN, CDR2 FVKESK. The CDR3 is made up of 15 amino acids. In DNA, the CDR3 is TGTGCCAGCAGCCAAGTCCAGGGGTGGACAGATACGCAGTATTTT. This codes for CASSQVQGWTDTQYF. The variable domain in full, with the rest retrieved from reference TRBV14 and TRBJ2-3, is EAGVTQFPSHSVIEKGQTVTLRCDPISGHDNLYWYRRVMGKEIKFLLHFVKESKQDESGMPNNRFLAERTGGTYSTLKVQPAELEDSGVYFCASSQVQGWTDTQYFGPGTRLTVL.

This chain uses TRBV24-1 with TRBJ2-1; 10 nucleotides line up with TRBD1. CDR1 is KGHDR and CDR2 is SFDVKD in the germline V gene. The CDR3 runs 14 residues. With 6 bases clipped from V and 8 bases from J, the junction kept 6 bases outside the gene matches. The CDR3 coding sequence is TGTGCCACCAGTACCGGGACAGGGGCCTATGAGCAGTTCTTC. Its translation: CATSTGTGAYEQFF.

The V call is TRBV6-1, the J call TRBJ1-2, with D uncertain. V gave up 6 bases and J gave up 8 bases, with 16 bases separating them. Germline V gene sequence: CDR1 MNHNS, CDR2 SASEGT. The CDR3 consists of 13 residues. The CDR3 reads CASSNSALDGYTF. CDR3 nucleotide sequence: TGTGCCAGCAGCAACAGCGCCCTTGACGGCTACACCTTC.